The 10 T cell receptor beta chains presented below share a single source sample, sequenced in a study of CD4 and CD8 cells across lung adenocarcinoma regions. TCRdb re-analysed the PCR reads in MiXCR, keeping a single row per CDR3 protein. The sample has approximately 9,000 distinct CDR3 sequences, about 50% seen once. Specimen: CD8+ T cells from the margin of a lung tumor. The receptor source for this set is a female donor with lung adenocarcinoma. The CD4 and CD8 labels of this study may be unreliable.

The chain employs TRBV3-1 and TRBJ2-1; 7 bases map to TRBD2. The end of the DNA aligns better with TRBJ2-7, so the J call may be wrong. Germline lookup yields CDR1 LGHDT and CDR2 YNNKEL (reference sequence). The CDR3 totals 17 residues. The DNA of the CDR3 is TGTGCCAGCAGCCAAGATCCGGGCGCTAGCGGCACCTACGAGCAGTACTTC. It translates to CASSQDPGASGTYEQYF.

The chain links TRBV4-1 to TRBJ2-1, with D possibly matching TRBD2 (6 bases). The better agreement between TRBJ2-7 and the DNA end casts doubt on the J call. The CDR3 is 15 residues long. Germline lookup yields CDR1 MGHRA and CDR2 YSYEKL. Here the CDR3 DNA reads TGCGCCAGCAGCCAAGGTGAAGGTAGCGGTTACGAGCAGTACGTC. Protein sequence: CASSQGEGSGYEQYV.

Details on this clonotype: A junction boundary mismatches the germline segment, possibly from a read error. The V gene is TRBV7-2, the J gene TRBJ2-5; TRBD2 aligns across 8 bases. Germline assignment: CDR1 SGHTA and CDR2 FQGNSA. The CDR3 length is 14 residues. The CDR3 here is CAGSGGRDSETQYF. CDR3 coding DNA: TGTGCGGGCAGCGGGGGCAGGGACTCAGAGACCCAGTATTTC.

This clonotype is categorized as medium-sized (0.01 to 0.1%). The CDR3 DNA follows: TGTGCCAGCAGTGAGACTAGCGGGAACACCGGGGAGCTGTTTTTT. It specifies CASSETSGNTGELFF. The gene calls are TRBV25-1 and TRBJ2-2; 9 nucleotides align to TRBD2. CDR1 MGHDK and CDR2 SYGVNS come from the germline V gene. V lost 3 bases to trimming and J lost 1 base; unmatched junction nucleotides: 0. This CDR3 has 15 residues.

This clonotype qualifies as medium-sized (0.01 to 0.1%). This rearrangement joins TRBV10-2 to TRBJ1-1, with no clear D. In germline, CDR1 is WSHSY, CDR2 SAAADI. V was trimmed by 5 bases and J by 1 base, leaving 8 bases between them. The CDR3 is 13 amino acids. DNA for the CDR3: TGCGCCAGCAGTAGAAACACGAACACTGAAGCTTTCTTT. It translates to CASSRNTNTEAFF.

This clonotype came up many times. The chain joins TRBV7-2 to TRBJ2-1; D is possibly TRBD2 (5 bases). The CDR3 is 16 residues long. CDR1 and CDR2 (germline): SGHTA, FQGNSA. With 5 bases removed from V and 8 bases from J, the gap between germline ends came to 22 bases. In DNA form, the CDR3 reads TGTGCCAGCAGCAGTAGATCTTTCGGGGAACCCTATGAGCAGTTCTTC. This codes for CASSSRSFGEPYEQFF.

This chain links TRBV10-1 with TRBJ2-4, with D tentatively TRBD1 or TRBD2 (5 bases each). CDR1 and CDR2 from the germline V gene are WNHNN and SYGVQD (reference sequence). The CDR3 has 14 amino acids. The CDR3 DNA reads as TGCCGCAGCACGGGGCTGCGAGCCAAAGACACGCAGTACTTC. This encodes CRSTGLRAKDTQYF.

This clonotype has a handful of counts. The chain employs TRBV6-2 or TRBV6-3 and TRBJ2-2; 14 positions agree with TRBD2. The CDR3 consists of 17 residues. V dropped 2 bases and J dropped 6; count of bases not matched to a gene: 5. The germline CDR1 and CDR2 sequences are MNHEY and SVGEGT. The CDR3 region is CASSYMGLAGVSGELFF. The CDR3 DNA reads TGTGCCAGCAGTTACATGGGACTAGCGGGAGTGTCCGGGGAGCTGTTTTTT.

This clonotype came up many times. This sequence joins TRBV6-5 and TRBJ2-2, with unresolved D. The CDR3 has 15 residues. Trimming cost V 6 bases and J 6 bases, with 17 bases left between them. Germline-derived CDR1 and CDR2 are MNHEY and SVGAGI. DNA of the CDR3: TGTGCCAGCAGACTCCAGTCCGGAATTCCCGGGGAGCTGTTTTTT. Its translation: CASRLQSGIPGELFF.

This clonotype came up many times. The chain joins TRBV10-3 to TRBJ2-1; D may be TRBD1 or TRBD2 (6 bases each). V gave up 3 bases and J gave up 2 bases, with 8 bases separating them. From germline, CDR1 is ENHRY and CDR2 SYGVKD. The CDR3 totals 14 residues. CDR3 amino acids: CAISERGAYNEQFF. The CDR3, as DNA: TGTGCCATCAGTGAAAGGGGGGCCTACAATGAGCAGTTCTTC.